This is a list of T cell receptor beta chains from one sample in a study of CD8 T cells in Susac syndrome. TCRdb fed the immunoSEQ multiplex PCR reads into MiXCR, producing one record per CDR3 protein. The sample shows around 130,000 distinct CDR3 sequences, approximately 94% of them seen only once. Sample: CD4+ T cells from PBMCs. Receptors were obtained from a human donor with multiple sclerosis. The CDR3 runs from the conserved cysteine through the conserved F or W. Each record gives: D gene, clone size, J gene, V gene, CDR3 length, CDR3 protein, CDR3 DNA. A D gene is named only where the DNA matches it firmly. The size field is filled for only some rows; it gives once, few, many or a size class.

D gene: NA; clone size: once; J gene: TRBJ1-1; V gene: TRBV27; CDR3 length: 13; CDR3 protein: CASSLKGGTEAFF; CDR3 DNA: TGTGCCAGCAGTTTGAAAGGAGGCACTGAAGCTTTCTTT
D gene: NA; clone size: NA; J gene: TRBJ2-7; V gene: TRBV27; CDR3 length: 14; CDR3 protein: CASSRYRTSYEQYF; CDR3 DNA: TGTGCCAGCAGCCGGTACAGAACCTCCTACGAGCAGTACTTC
D gene: TRBD1; clone size: NA; J gene: TRBJ1-2; V gene: TRBV28; CDR3 length: 13; CDR3 protein: CASSPPDRGGYTF; CDR3 DNA: TGTGCCAGCAGCCCCCCGGACAGGGGTGGCTACACCTTC
D gene: NA; clone size: NA; J gene: TRBJ2-5; V gene: TRBV12-3/TRBV12-4; CDR3 length: 15; CDR3 protein: CASSLRQGRRETQYF; CDR3 DNA: TGTGCCAGCAGTTTACGTCAGGGGAGACGAGAGACCCAGTACTTC
D gene: NA; clone size: NA; J gene: TRBJ2-1; V gene: TRBV7-6; CDR3 length: 16; CDR3 protein: CASSRGSGTGYNEQFF; CDR3 DNA: TGTGCCAGCAGCCGAGGATCCGGGACGGGGTACAATGAGCAGTTCTTC
D gene: TRBD1; clone size: NA; J gene: TRBJ2-3; V gene: TRBV7-3; CDR3 length: 15; CDR3 protein: CASSGTGGPTDTQYF; CDR3 DNA: TGTGCCAGCAGCGGGACAGGGGGCCCCACAGATACGCAGTATTTT
D gene: NA; clone size: NA; J gene: TRBJ1-1; V gene: TRBV9; CDR3 length: 15; CDR3 protein: CASSVATGTATEAFF; CDR3 DNA: TGTGCCAGCAGCGTAGCTACGGGAACAGCCACTGAAGCTTTCTTT
D gene: NA; clone size: NA; J gene: TRBJ1-4; V gene: TRBV27; CDR3 length: 14; CDR3 protein: CASSSEGDAEKLFF; CDR3 DNA: TGTGCCAGCAGTTCAGAGGGGGATGCGGAAAAACTGTTTTTT
D gene: NA; clone size: NA; J gene: TRBJ2-6; V gene: TRBV5-1; CDR3 length: 18; CDR3 protein: CASSLRPGQRLGANVLTF; CDR3 DNA: TGCGCCAGCAGCCTACGACCGGGGCAGCGTCTGGGGGCCAACGTCCTGACTTTC
D gene: NA; clone size: NA; J gene: TRBJ2-5; V gene: TRBV2; CDR3 length: 13; CDR3 protein: CASSGGVGETQYF; CDR3 DNA: TGTGCCAGCAGTGGGGGAGTAGGGGAGACCCAGTACTTC
D gene: TRBD2; clone size: NA; J gene: TRBJ2-3; V gene: TRBV5-1; CDR3 length: 16; CDR3 protein: CASSRRLATSTDTQYF; CDR3 DNA: TGCGCCAGCAGCCGTCGACTAGCGACTAGCACAGATACGCAGTATTTT
D gene: NA; clone size: NA; J gene: TRBJ2-7; V gene: TRBV12-3/TRBV12-4; CDR3 length: 15; CDR3 protein: CASREQGRMSYEQYF; CDR3 DNA: TGTGCCAGCAGGGAACAGGGAAGGATGTCCTACGAGCAGTACTTC
D gene: NA; clone size: NA; J gene: TRBJ2-1; V gene: TRBV29-1; CDR3 length: 14; CDR3 protein: CSVAGTRTVHEQFF; CDR3 DNA: TGCAGCGTGGCCGGGACTCGAACGGTCCATGAGCAGTTCTTC
D gene: TRBD1; clone size: once; J gene: TRBJ2-5; V gene: TRBV7-2; CDR3 length: 17; CDR3 protein: CASSLAGTGGGQETQYF; CDR3 DNA: TGTGCCAGCAGCTTAGCTGGGACAGGGGGCGGACAAGAGACCCAGTACTTC
D gene: NA; clone size: NA; J gene: TRBJ2-7; V gene: TRBV6-2/TRBV6-3; CDR3 length: 13; CDR3 protein: CASSKGASYEQYF; CDR3 DNA: TGTGCCAGCAGTAAAGGGGCCTCCTACGAGCAGTACTTC
D gene: NA; clone size: NA; J gene: TRBJ1-1; V gene: TRBV19; CDR3 length: 16; CDR3 protein: CASSIPRGGLNTEAFF; CDR3 DNA: TGTGCCAGTAGTATCCCCCGGGGGGGGCTTAACACTGAAGCTTTCTTT
D gene: TRBD2; clone size: once; J gene: TRBJ2-3; V gene: TRBV7-2; CDR3 length: 15; CDR3 protein: CASSLMAGGQDTQYF; CDR3 DNA: TGTGCCAGCAGCCTAATGGCGGGGGGGCAAGATACGCAGTATTTT
D gene: NA; clone size: NA; J gene: TRBJ2-5; V gene: TRBV7-2; CDR3 length: 14; CDR3 protein: CASSSGGGKETQYF; CDR3 DNA: TGTGCCAGCAGCTCAGGGGGGGGAAAAGAGACCCAGTACTTC
D gene: NA; clone size: once; J gene: TRBJ2-7; V gene: TRBV7-9; CDR3 length: 12; CDR3 protein: CASSLTRNEQYF; CDR3 DNA: TGTGCCAGCAGCTTAACAAGAAACGAGCAGTACTTC
D gene: TRBD2; clone size: NA; J gene: TRBJ2-7; V gene: TRBV12-3/TRBV12-4; CDR3 length: 13; CDR3 protein: CASSRPAGGEQYF; CDR3 DNA: TGTGCCAGCAGCCGACCGGCGGGGGGAGAGCAGTACTTC
D gene: NA; clone size: NA; J gene: TRBJ2-7; V gene: TRBV18; CDR3 length: 15; CDR3 protein: CASSPNSESSYEQYF; CDR3 DNA: TGTGCCAGCTCACCGAACAGTGAGAGCTCCTACGAGCAGTACTTC
D gene: NA; clone size: few; J gene: TRBJ2-7; V gene: TRBV5-4; CDR3 length: 14; CDR3 protein: CASSSSGASYEQYF; CDR3 DNA: TGTGCCAGCAGCTCTTCGGGGGCATCCTACGAGCAGTACTTC
D gene: TRBD1; clone size: NA; J gene: TRBJ2-7; V gene: TRBV5-1; CDR3 length: 14; CDR3 protein: CASNPGQELYEQYF; CDR3 DNA: TGCGCCAGCAATCCGGGACAGGAACTCTACGAGCAGTACTTC
D gene: TRBD1; clone size: NA; J gene: TRBJ2-6; V gene: TRBV6-2/TRBV6-3; CDR3 length: 20; CDR3 protein: CASSYIRGRDTTSGANVLTF; CDR3 DNA: TGTGCCAGCAGTTACATCAGGGGGCGCGACACAACCTCTGGGGCCAACGTCCTGACTTTC
D gene: NA; clone size: once; J gene: TRBJ2-7; V gene: TRBV5-1; CDR3 length: 13; CDR3 protein: CASSQPSRGEQYF; CDR3 DNA: TGCGCCAGCAGTCAGCCGAGTAGAGGGGAGCAGTACTTC
D gene: NA; clone size: NA; J gene: TRBJ2-3; V gene: TRBV4-2; CDR3 length: 18; CDR3 protein: CASSQEGGTSYKPITQYF; CDR3 DNA: TGTGCCAGCAGCCAAGAGGGCGGAACTAGCTATAAACCTATAACGCAGTATTTT
D gene: NA; clone size: once; J gene: TRBJ1-1; V gene: TRBV30; CDR3 length: 13; CDR3 protein: CAWSVRAGREAFF; CDR3 DNA: TGTGCCTGGAGTGTACGTGCGGGGAGGGAAGCTTTCTTT
D gene: NA; clone size: NA; J gene: TRBJ2-7; V gene: TRBV29-1; CDR3 length: 14; CDR3 protein: CSVSPRHSSYEQYF; CDR3 DNA: TGCAGCGTTAGCCCGAGACACTCATCCTACGAGCAGTACTTC
D gene: NA; clone size: NA; J gene: TRBJ2-6; V gene: TRBV29-1; CDR3 length: 14; CDR3 protein: CSVDGSSGANVLTF; CDR3 DNA: TGCAGCGTTGACGGGAGCTCTGGGGCCAACGTCCTGACTTTC
D gene: TRBD1; clone size: NA; J gene: TRBJ2-3; V gene: TRBV30; CDR3 length: 15; CDR3 protein: CAWINRDRYTDTQYF; CDR3 DNA: TGTGCCTGGATAAACCGGGACAGGTACACAGATACGCAGTATTTT
D gene: NA; clone size: NA; J gene: TRBJ1-6; V gene: TRBV6-2/TRBV6-3; CDR3 length: 19; CDR3 protein: CASSSLGWPRSSYNSPLHF; CDR3 DNA: TGTGCCAGCAGTTCCCTCGGGTGGCCTCGGAGCTCCTATAATTCACCCCTCCACTTT
D gene: NA; clone size: NA; J gene: TRBJ1-1; V gene: TRBV6-2/TRBV6-3; CDR3 length: 11; CDR3 protein: CASSYINQAFF; CDR3 DNA: TGTGCCAGCAGTTATATAAACCAAGCTTTCTTT
D gene: TRBD1; clone size: NA; J gene: TRBJ2-7; V gene: TRBV4-3; CDR3 length: 15; CDR3 protein: CASSRHRGSSYEQYF; CDR3 DNA: TGCGCCAGCAGCCGCCACAGGGGCAGCTCCTACGAGCAGTACTTC
D gene: TRBD1; clone size: NA; J gene: TRBJ2-7; V gene: TRBV7-9; CDR3 length: 14; CDR3 protein: CASSSGQYSYEQYF; CDR3 DNA: TGTGCCAGCAGCTCGGGACAGTACTCCTACGAGCAGTACTTC